Listed here are 15 T cell receptor beta chains from one sample, sequenced in a study of neoadjuvant nivolumab and ipilimumab in lung cancer. The data were produced by immunoSEQ multiplex PCR, yet TCRdb's version contains in-frame clones alone and is incomplete. This table has about 1,800 clones, 85% to 90% appearing once. Sample: adjacent normal lung tissue, taken after neoadjuvant nivolumab, alone or with ipilimumab, at or shortly before surgery. The receptors here all came from an adult with non-small cell lung cancer.

In the case of this clone: The same CDR3 arises from other DNA sequences in this sample as well. The V gene is TRBV27, the J gene TRBJ1-4, with D hard to call. CDR3 length equals 14 residues. The ends were cut back, 1 base at V and 0 bases at J, with 3 bases in the middle. Per germline, CDR1 MNHEY and CDR2 SMNVEV (reference sequence). The CDR3 is CASSLWATNEKLFF. The CDR3 DNA sequence: TGTGCCAGCAGTTTATGGGCAACTAATGAAAAACTGTTTTTT.

This clone was counted once. The V call is TRBV29-1, the J call TRBJ1-4, with D possibly TRBD1 on 5 matching bases. CDR1 and CDR2 (germline): SQVTM, ANQGSEA. V was clipped by 4 bases and J by 4 bases, with 10 bases between them. This CDR3 comprises 13 residues. The CDR3 region is CSVATDLNEKLFF. The DNA of the CDR3 is TGCAGCGTTGCGACAGACCTTAATGAAAAACTGTTTTTT.

This clone has just a few counts. V gene TRBV9 combines with J gene TRBJ1-4; a weak D match, TRBD1 (6 bases). Germline lookup yields CDR1 SGDLS and CDR2 YYNGEE. CDR3 size: 13 residues. Deletions cut 4 bases from V and 10 bases from J, with 14 bases between. CDR3 bases: TGTGCCAGCAGCATAAACAGGGACGGAAAACTGTTTTTT. Its protein product is CASSINRDGKLFF.

The chain links TRBV29-1 to TRBJ2-1; possible D gene TRBD2, 6 bases. CDR3 length equals 15 residues. Germline values: CDR1 SQVTM, CDR2 ANQGSEA. Trimming removed 8 bases from V and 4 bases from J, with 21 bases in between. The CDR3 DNA reads as TGCAGCACCTATGCAGGCGGGACCAAATACAATGAGCAGTTCTTC. This sequence encodes CSTYAGGTKYNEQFF.

This chain uses TRBV19 with TRBJ1-1; possibly TRBD1 for D (6 bases). This CDR3 is 13 amino acids long. CDR1 is LNHDA, CDR2 SQIVND, per germline (reference sequence). The V end lost 6 bases, the J end lost 0 bases, and 8 bases lay between the germline ends. CDR3 in amino acids: CASSDRLNTEAFF. Here the CDR3 DNA reads TGTGCCAGTAGCGACAGGTTGAACACTGAAGCTTTCTTT.

The J gene is TRBJ1-5, the V gene TRBV27, with no clear D. The CDR3 covers 12 residues. Germline CDR1 reads MNHEY; CDR2 reads SMNVEV (reference sequence). Trimming left V 3 bases short and J 16 bases short, with 16 bases between. CDR3 sequence: CASSFREGRLHF. As DNA, the CDR3 is TGTGCCAGCAGTTTTCGGGAGGGCCGGCTCCATTTT.

V usage is TRBV2 and J usage is TRBJ2-7; the match to TRBD1 covers 8 bases. CDR3 size: 12 residues. V dropped 8 bases and J dropped 3; count of bases not matched to a gene: 3. Germline values: CDR1 SNHLY, CDR2 FYNNEI. The CDR3 is CASFTGGYEQYF. CDR3 DNA sequence: TGTGCCAGCTTTACAGGGGGCTACGAGCAGTACTTC.

As regards this clone: One end of the junction fails to match germline, which may point to a read error. The chain couples TRBV6-6 to TRBJ1-2; TRBD1 matches at 8 bases. Germline CDR1 is MNHNY and CDR2 is SVGAGI (reference sequence). CDR3 length: 13 amino acids. In DNA form, the CDR3 reads TGTGCCAGCAATTACAGGGGGGGGTATGGCTACACCTTC. Amino acids: CASNYRGGYGYTF.

The V gene is TRBV7-8, the J gene TRBJ2-4, with D perhaps TRBD2 (6 bases). The CDR3 is 15 residues long. V was cut by 2 bases and J by 2 bases, with 10 bases left in between. CDR1 and CDR2 (germline): SGHVS, FQNEAQ. Written as DNA, the CDR3 is TGTGCCAGCAGCTTATCCGCGGGGACCAAAAACATTCAGTACTTC. This encodes CASSLSAGTKNIQYF.

CDR3 DNA sequence: TGTGCCAGCTCACCACTGAGCCGCGACACCGGGGAGCTGTTTTTT. Its protein is CASSPLSRDTGELFF. V and J are TRBV18 and TRBJ2-2; no firm D call. V was shortened by 1 base and J by 3 bases, with 9 bases between the two germline ends. The V gene's germline CDR1 is KGHSH and CDR2 LQKENI. There are 15 residues in the CDR3.

This clone has a single count. The rearrangement uses TRBV5-4 and TRBJ2-3, with no clear D. Trimming cost V 1 base and J 0 bases, with 15 bases left between them. The germline V gene encodes CDR1 SGHNT and CDR2 YYREEE (reference sequence). The CDR3 totals 17 residues. CDR3 sequence (DNA): TGTGCCAGCAGCTTGAAAGTTTGGGGAACTAGCACAGATACGCAGTATTTT. Its protein is CASSLKVWGTSTDTQYF.

The rearrangement joins TRBV2 to TRBJ1-5; no reliable D call. Trimming stripped 6 bases from V and 4 bases from J, with 13 bases between. This CDR3 spans 14 amino acids. CDR1 is SNHLY and CDR2 is FYNNEI in the germline V gene. DNA of the CDR3: TGTGCCAGCAGATTCATTAACGGTAATCAGCCCCAGCATTTT. Translating gives CASRFINGNQPQHF. Drawing the rest from reference TRBV2 and TRBJ1-5, the complete variable domain is EPEVTQTPSHQVTQMGQEVILRCVPISNHLYFYWYRQILGQKVEFLVSFYNNEISEKSEIFDDQFSVERPDGSNFTLKIRSTKLEDSAMYFCASRFINGNQPQHFGDGTRLSIL.

The chain joins TRBV28 to TRBJ2-7; TRBD2 matches 13 bases. This CDR3 spans 18 amino acids. Per germline, CDR1 MDHEN and CDR2 SYDVKM. J lost 1 base, V lost 4 bases, and 10 bases had no gene match. CDR3 sequence reads: CASSSVTEGLAGSYEQYF. The CDR3, as DNA: TGTGCCAGCAGTTCAGTTACCGAGGGACTAGCGGGATCCTACGAGCAGTACTTC.

DNA for the CDR3: TGTGCCAGCAGCTTAAGAGGAGTATCCTACAATGAGCAGTTCTTC. Translated, it gives CASSLRGVSYNEQFF. V is TRBV7-9 and J is TRBJ2-1; D is unresolved. The CDR3 totals 15 residues. Trimming pared 2 bases from V and 1 base from J, leaving 9 bases between. The germline V gene encodes CDR1 SEHNR and CDR2 FQNEAQ (reference sequence).

The rearrangement joins TRBV6-5 to TRBJ2-3; D not certain. CDR3 length: 15 amino acids. Germline V gene lookup returns CDR1 MNHEY and CDR2 SVGAGI. V was shortened by 5 bases and J by 5 bases, with 17 bases between the two germline ends. DNA of the CDR3: TGTGCCAGCAGTCCCCGTCCTAGTCATGGAGATACGCAGTATTTT. Residues: CASSPRPSHGDTQYF.